This entry describes one T cell receptor beta chain. This sample stems from a study of blood T cell repertoires in COVID-19. Study overall: The United States, Italy and Spain supplied acute and convalescent COVID-19 samples. T cells, B-cell-depleted T cells, or PBMCs supplied cDNA or gDNA.

Germline values: CDR1 MDHEN, CDR2 SYDVKM. This CDR3 comprises 15 residues. V shed 4 bases and J 8 bases; nucleotides not matched to a gene: 12. Original processing methods: Reference gene primer amplification yielded estimated nucleated cell counts. TCRdb's copy holds only in-frame clones and misses some; the assay was immunoSEQ multiplex PCR. V and J calls and clone size follow that table, whereas D and trimming were derived from the DNA. This table holds about 140,000 clones, about three quarters found once. This chain uses TRBV28 with TRBJ1-2; 8 bases match TRBD1. This clonotype was obtained from a woman aged 45-59 years with active or convalescent COVID-19. Source material: peripheral blood. The CDR3 nucleotides are TGTGCCAGCAGTTCCCGGACAGGGCGAAGCAGAGGCTACACCTTC. Protein product: CASSSRTGRSRGYTF.